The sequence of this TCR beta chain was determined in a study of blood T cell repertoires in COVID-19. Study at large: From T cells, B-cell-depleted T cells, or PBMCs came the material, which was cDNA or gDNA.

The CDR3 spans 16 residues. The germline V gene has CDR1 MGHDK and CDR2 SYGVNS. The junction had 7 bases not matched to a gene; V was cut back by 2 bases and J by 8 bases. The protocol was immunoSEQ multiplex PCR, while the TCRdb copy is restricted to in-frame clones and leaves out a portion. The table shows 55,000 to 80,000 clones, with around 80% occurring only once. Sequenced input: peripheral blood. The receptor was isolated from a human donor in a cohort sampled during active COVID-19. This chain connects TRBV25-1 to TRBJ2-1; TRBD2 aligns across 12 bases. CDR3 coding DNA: TGTGCCAGCAGTGAAGGTGGGACTAGCGGGTTGGATGAGCAGTTCTTC. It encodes CASSEGGTSGLDEQFF.